This TCR beta chain was captured in a study of prognosis after radiotherapy for stage I lung cancer (dated by TCRdb to the early 2020s). Regarding the research as a whole: Approximately 19 stage I NSCLC patients were enrolled in Nanjing, China, between early 2018 and January 2019. Over 12 cases involved newly diagnosed primary stage I lung tumors, and roughly 5 involved oligometastatic NSCLC subsequent to surgical resection of the primary tumor. All patients were regarded as medically inoperable, because of comorbidities in over 10 patients and refusal of surgery in roughly seven patients. The cohort was made up of about a dozen men and a handful of women, with a median age of nearly 75 years and an age range of about 53 to 95 years. On tumor histology, roughly 11 patients had adenocarcinoma and several had squamous cell carcinoma. Image-guided IMRT or VMAT was used to deliver SBRT in 3 to 5 fractions at a biologically effective dose of at least 100 Gy. Concurrent therapy was not administered to any patient alongside SBRT. About 20% of the 19 patients developed distant metastases after SBRT, at a median of about 7 months; the other 15 showed no significant progression. The study profiled peripheral blood TCR beta repertoires from stage I NSCLC patients before and after stereotactic body radiotherapy and related them to distant failure. For each of the approximately 20 patients, one blood sample was taken before SBRT and one after, so the study sequenced about 38 samples in total.

Results and caveats for the whole study, not just this receptor: Post-SBRT Shannon entropy and its change from baseline were lower in patients who developed distant metastases; baseline Shannon entropy was not associated with metastases. Unique TCR clone counts fell after SBRT (median about 10,000 before versus under 8,000 after; Wilcoxon paired P=0.011). TRBV and TRBJ usage frequencies reportedly varied with metastasis status, involving two V genes at baseline and 8 or 9 V and two J genes after SBRT. None of the reported P values were adjusted for multiple comparisons. Whether the expanded TCR clones were tumor-specific was not determined. The study was limited by the small cohort and short follow-up, and independent validation of the study findings is required.

Two rounds of multiplex PCR on genomic DNA were used to amplify the TCR beta CDR3 region. The first PCR round used primers specific to each TRBV and TRBJ gene, and the primer sequences were filed in Chinese patent CN105087789A. The second PCR round used universal primers. The Roche High Pure PCR Template Preparation Kit was used to extract genomic DNA from frozen PBMCs. Libraries were sequenced paired-end with 151 bp reads on an Illumina HiSeq 3000. The published analysis was carried out like this. Raw reads lacking the multiplex PCR primer sequences were removed with CutAdapt. Using PEAR, the high-quality paired reads were merged into contigs. MiXCR assigned TRB V, D and J gene segments to each contig by aligning to reference sequences. To remove sequencing errors, CDR3 sequences were clustered according to base quality and sequence similarity. Diversity was calculated as Shannon entropy divided by the natural log of the number of productive TCR sequences. Clonality was defined as one minus Shannon entropy divided by the natural log of the number of unique clonotypes. Progression-free survival cut-offs for repertoire metrics were chosen using the Youden index of ROC curves, with analyses run in R 3.5.3. TCRdb reprocessing: public reads trimmed at Q25 with fastp, clones called with MiXCR, in-frame beta chains kept. Rows with a matching CDR3 protein are joined into one entry that keeps the most common DNA and genes. These V and J calls are TCRdb output, not the study's own analysis. The sample profile shows roughly 20,000 distinct CDR3 sequences; 45% to 70% of them were found once. The top ten clones comprise 27% of the sample.

All patients had node-negative disease on CT and PET/CT, and none had a history of other malignancies or prior chemotherapy or radiotherapy. At each of the two time points, around 5.9 milliliters of peripheral venous blood were collected into EDTA tubes. PBMCs were isolated by Ficoll-Paque Plus density-gradient centrifugation. Samples were stored at -80°C immediately after collection until analysis. In its sample, this clonotype was seen once. This receptor's antigen is unknown. Base qualities were left out, and no much larger clone turns up one base away. On its own, one read is weak support. The V and J ends are trimmed by 7 bases and 0 bases, leaving 0 bases between them. The CDR3 runs 10 residues from the cysteine to the phenylalanine. CDR3 DNA is the only sequence kept; it has 30 bases, read in frame from the first base. According to the germline V gene, CDR1 reads MDHEN and CDR2 reads SYDVKM.

This specimen was PBMCs, taken before or after stereotactic body radiation therapy (not recorded which). The V gene is TRBV28 and the J gene is TRBJ1-1, with no reliable assignment of the D segment. This TCR was recovered from a donor over 45 with non-small cell lung cancer. The nucleotide sequence reads as follows: TGTGCCAGCATGAACACTGAAGCTTTCTTT. Its amino acids are CASMNTEAFF.